The present T cell receptor (beta chain) was sequenced within a study of identical twins. Study-level results: Researchers reported weaker excess twin sharing in beta out-of-frame sequences.

The CDR3 has 16 residues. V was shortened by 0 bases and J by 6 bases, with 15 bases between the two germline ends. CDR1 SGHRS and CDR2 YFSETQ come from the germline V gene. A single record per CDR3 protein comes from TCRdb applying MiXCR to the 5' RACE reads. The data contain 150,000 or so distinct CDR3 sequences, roughly 3.3% of them singletons. Only a few counts were recorded for this clonotype. Antigen: not known. Sequencing was performed on memory T cells sorted from blood. V usage is TRBV5-1 and J usage is TRBJ2-2; the D is unclear. The clonotype originates from a man aged 18-30 years in good health. The CDR3 sequence: CASSLDMGAVSGELFF. The CDR3 DNA sequence: TGCGCCAGCAGCTTGGATATGGGTGCCGTTTCCGGGGAGCTGTTTTTT.